Listed below are T cell receptor beta chains from one sample, sequenced in a study of blood T cell repertoires in COVID-19. Sequencing was performed with immunoSEQ multiplex PCR; in TCRdb, only in-frame clones are kept and a portion is missing. The sample gives around 250,000 clones, roughly 86% of which show up once; around 1.5% is in the top ten. Material for sequencing was peripheral blood. All receptors derive from a woman aged 60-75 years who had recovered from COVID-19. Both conserved end residues are part of each CDR3. The D gene is left open where the match is weak.

d_gene	v_gene	j_gene	CDR3nt	CDR3aa
TRBD1	TRBV6-6	TRBJ1-2	TGTGCCAGCAGTCGACAGGGAAAATCAGCTAACTATGGCTACACCTTC	CASSRQGKSANYGYTF
-	TRBV5-1	TRBJ2-6	TGCGCCAGCAGCTCCACGACAATCGCCTCTGGGGCCAACGTCCTGACTTTC	CASSSTTIASGANVLTF
-	TRBV27	TRBJ2-6	TGTGCCAGCAGTTCTCCCGGGGACTCTGGGGCCAACGTCCTGACTTTC	CASSSPGDSGANVLTF
-	TRBV28	TRBJ2-3	TGTGCCAGCAGCTCCTTGTTTACAGATACGCAGTATTTT	CASSSLFTDTQYF
TRBD2	TRBV5-4	TRBJ2-7	TGTGCCAGCAGCTTGTCTTTGGGACTAGCGGGGGAATCCTACGAGCAGTACTTC	CASSLSLGLAGESYEQYF
-	TRBV5-1	TRBJ1-1	TGCGCCAGCAGCTGGAGTGGGGCGGACACTGAAGCTTTCTTT	CASSWSGADTEAFF
TRBD1	TRBV3-1/TRBV3-2	TRBJ2-2	TGTGCCAGCAGACCGGACAGGGCGGCCGGGGAGCTGTTTTTT	CASRPDRAAGELFF
-	TRBV28	TRBJ2-1	TGTGCCAGCAGTTTAGGTATAGGGGGATCTAAGAATGAGCAGTTCTTC	CASSLGIGGSKNEQFF
TRBD1	TRBV29-1	TRBJ2-7	TGCAGCGTTGAAGATCAAACAGGGGGCCTTGAGGACGAGCAGTACTTC	CSVEDQTGGLEDEQYF
-	TRBV24-1	TRBJ1-5	TGTGCCACCAGTGGGTGGGGCGAGGCTCAGCCCCAGCATTTT	CATSGWGEAQPQHF
-	TRBV7-2	TRBJ1-5	TGTGCCAGCAGCTTAGCTGCGATGCCCCAGCATTTT	CASSLAAMPQHF
TRBD2	TRBV19	TRBJ2-2	TGTGCCAGTACCCGACTAGCGGGGGCAATGAACACCGGGGAGCTGTTTTTT	CASTRLAGAMNTGELFF